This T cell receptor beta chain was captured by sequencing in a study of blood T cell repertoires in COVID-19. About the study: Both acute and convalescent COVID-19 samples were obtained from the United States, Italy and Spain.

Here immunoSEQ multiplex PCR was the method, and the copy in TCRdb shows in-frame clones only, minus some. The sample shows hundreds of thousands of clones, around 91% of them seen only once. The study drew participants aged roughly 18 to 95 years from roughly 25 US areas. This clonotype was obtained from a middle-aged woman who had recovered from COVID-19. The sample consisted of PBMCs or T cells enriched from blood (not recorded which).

Written as DNA, the CDR3 is TGTGCCAGCAGCGTAGCTGGGGCAGGGAGGTTCAGTACTGAAGCTTTCTTT. Protein sequence: CASSVAGAGRFSTEAFF. The chain uses TRBV9 and TRBJ1-1; tentatively, D is TRBD1 (5 bases). The CDR3 covers 17 residues. The V end lost 0 bases, the J end lost 5 bases, and 20 bases lay between the germline ends. CDR1 and CDR2 (germline): SGDLS, YYNGEE.